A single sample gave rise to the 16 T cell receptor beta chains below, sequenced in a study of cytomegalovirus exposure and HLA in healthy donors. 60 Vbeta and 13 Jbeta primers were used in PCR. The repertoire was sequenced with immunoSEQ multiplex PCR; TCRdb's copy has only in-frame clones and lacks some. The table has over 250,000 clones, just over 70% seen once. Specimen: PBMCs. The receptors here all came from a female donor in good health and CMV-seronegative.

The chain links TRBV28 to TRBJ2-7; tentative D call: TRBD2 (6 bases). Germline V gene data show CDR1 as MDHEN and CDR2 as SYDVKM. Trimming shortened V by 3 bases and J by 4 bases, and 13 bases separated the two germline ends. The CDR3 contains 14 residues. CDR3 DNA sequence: TGTGCCAGCAGTTTCGGGGACTCTTCTTACGAGCAGTACTTC. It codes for CASSFGDSSYEQYF. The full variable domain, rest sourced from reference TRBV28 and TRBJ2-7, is DVKVTQSSRYLVKRTGEKVFLECVQDMDHENMFWYRQDPGLGLRLIYFSYDVKMKEKGDIPEGYSVSREKKERFSLILESASTNQTSMYLCASSFGDSSYEQYFGPGTRLTVT.

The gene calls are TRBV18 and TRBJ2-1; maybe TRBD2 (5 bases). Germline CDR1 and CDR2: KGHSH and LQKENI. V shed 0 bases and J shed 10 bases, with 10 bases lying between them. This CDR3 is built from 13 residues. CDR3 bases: TGTGCCAGCTCACCACCCGAGGGCCGCGAGCAGTTCTTC. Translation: CASSPPEGREQFF.

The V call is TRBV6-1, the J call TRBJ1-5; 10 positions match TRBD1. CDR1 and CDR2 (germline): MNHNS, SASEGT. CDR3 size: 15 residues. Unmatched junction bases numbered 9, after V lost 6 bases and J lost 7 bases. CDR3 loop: CASSGTGALGQPQHF. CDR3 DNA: TGTGCCAGCAGCGGGACAGGGGCCTTAGGACAGCCCCAGCATTTT.

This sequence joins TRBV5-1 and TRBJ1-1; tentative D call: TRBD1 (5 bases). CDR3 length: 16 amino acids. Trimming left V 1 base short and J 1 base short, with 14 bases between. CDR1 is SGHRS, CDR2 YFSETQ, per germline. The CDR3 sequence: CASSLMGPRGNTEAFF. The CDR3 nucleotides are TGCGCCAGCAGCTTGATGGGGCCTAGGGGGAACACTGAAGCTTTCTTT. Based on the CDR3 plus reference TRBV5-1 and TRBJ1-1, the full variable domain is KAGVTQTPRYLIKTRGQQVTLSCSPISGHRSVSWYQQTPGQGLQFLFEYFSETQRNKGNFPGRFSGRQFSNSRSEMNVSTLELGDSALYLCASSLMGPRGNTEAFFGQGTRLTVV.

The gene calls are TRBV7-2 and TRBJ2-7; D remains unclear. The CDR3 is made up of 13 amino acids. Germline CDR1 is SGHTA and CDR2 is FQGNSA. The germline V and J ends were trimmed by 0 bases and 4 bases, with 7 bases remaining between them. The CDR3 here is CASSLASAYEQYF. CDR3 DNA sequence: TGTGCCAGCAGCTTAGCGTCCGCGTACGAGCAGTACTTC.

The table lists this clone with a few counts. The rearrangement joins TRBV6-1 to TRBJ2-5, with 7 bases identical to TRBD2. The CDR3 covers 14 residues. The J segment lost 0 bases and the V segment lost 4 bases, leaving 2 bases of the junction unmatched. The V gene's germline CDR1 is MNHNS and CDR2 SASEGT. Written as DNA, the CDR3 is TGTGCCAGCAGTGGTCTAGCGGACCAAGAGACCCAGTACTTC. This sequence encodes CASSGLADQETQYF.

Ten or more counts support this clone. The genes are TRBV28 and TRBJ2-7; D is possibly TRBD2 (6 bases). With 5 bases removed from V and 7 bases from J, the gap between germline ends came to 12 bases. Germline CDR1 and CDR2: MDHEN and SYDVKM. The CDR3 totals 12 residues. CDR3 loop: CASSREGREQYF. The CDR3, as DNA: TGTGCCAGCAGTCGAGAGGGGAGGGAGCAGTACTTC.

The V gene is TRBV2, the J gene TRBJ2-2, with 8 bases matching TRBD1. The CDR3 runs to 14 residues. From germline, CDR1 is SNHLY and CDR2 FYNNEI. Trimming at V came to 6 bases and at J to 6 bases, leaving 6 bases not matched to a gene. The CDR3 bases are TGTGCCAGCAGCCTTGACAGGGGCGCCGGGGAGCTGTTTTTT. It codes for CASSLDRGAGELFF.

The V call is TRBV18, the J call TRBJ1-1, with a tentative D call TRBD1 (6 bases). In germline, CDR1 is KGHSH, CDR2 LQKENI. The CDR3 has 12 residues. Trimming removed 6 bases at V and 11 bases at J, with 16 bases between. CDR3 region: CASSPYREGAFF. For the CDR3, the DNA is TGTGCCAGCTCCCCGTACAGGGAGGGCGCTTTCTTT.

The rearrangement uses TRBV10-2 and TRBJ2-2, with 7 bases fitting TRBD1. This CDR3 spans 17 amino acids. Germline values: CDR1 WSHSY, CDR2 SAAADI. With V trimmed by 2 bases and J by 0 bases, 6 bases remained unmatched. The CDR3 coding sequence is TGCGCCAGCAGTGAGCCCAGGGACAGATCGAACACCGGGGAGCTGTTTTTT. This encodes CASSEPRDRSNTGELFF.

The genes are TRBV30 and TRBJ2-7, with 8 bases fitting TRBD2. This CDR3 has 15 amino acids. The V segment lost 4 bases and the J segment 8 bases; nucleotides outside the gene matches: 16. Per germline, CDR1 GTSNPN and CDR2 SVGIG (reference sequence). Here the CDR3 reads CAWTTPGLAGPKQYF. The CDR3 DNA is TGTGCCTGGACAACCCCTGGATTAGCGGGACCGAAGCAGTACTTC.

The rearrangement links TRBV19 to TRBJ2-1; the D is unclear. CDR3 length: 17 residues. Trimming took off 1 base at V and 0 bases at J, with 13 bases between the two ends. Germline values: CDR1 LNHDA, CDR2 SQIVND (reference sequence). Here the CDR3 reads CASSIGVPSSSYNEQFF. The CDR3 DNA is TGTGCCAGTAGTATAGGAGTTCCGTCGAGCTCCTACAATGAGCAGTTCTTC.

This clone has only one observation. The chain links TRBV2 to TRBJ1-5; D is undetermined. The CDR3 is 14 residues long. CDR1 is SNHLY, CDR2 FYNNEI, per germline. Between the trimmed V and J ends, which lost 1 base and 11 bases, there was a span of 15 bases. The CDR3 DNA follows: TGTGCCAGCAGTGAAGACGAGGGTAGAGAAGCCCAGCATTTT. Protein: CASSEDEGREAQHF.

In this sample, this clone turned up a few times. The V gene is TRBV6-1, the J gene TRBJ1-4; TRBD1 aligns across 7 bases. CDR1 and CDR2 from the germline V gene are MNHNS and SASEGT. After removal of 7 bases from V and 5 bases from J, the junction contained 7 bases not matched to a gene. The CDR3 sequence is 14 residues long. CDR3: CASIRGGANEKLFF. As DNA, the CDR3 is TGTGCCAGCATTAGAGGGGGCGCGAATGAAAAACTGTTTTTT.

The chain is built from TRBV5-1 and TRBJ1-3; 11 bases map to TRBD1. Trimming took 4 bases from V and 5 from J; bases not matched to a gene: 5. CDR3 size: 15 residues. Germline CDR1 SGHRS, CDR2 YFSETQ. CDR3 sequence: CASSPEDRGRNTIYF. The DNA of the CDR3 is TGCGCCAGCAGCCCGGAGGACAGGGGGCGAAACACCATATATTTT.

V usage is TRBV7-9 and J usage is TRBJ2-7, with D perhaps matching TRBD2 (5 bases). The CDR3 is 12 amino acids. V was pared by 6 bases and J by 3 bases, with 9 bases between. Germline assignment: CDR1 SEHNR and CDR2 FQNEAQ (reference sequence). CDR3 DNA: TGTGCCAGCAGTGACGGGAACTACGAGCAGTACTTC. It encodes CASSDGNYEQYF. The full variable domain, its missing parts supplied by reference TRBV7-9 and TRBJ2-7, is DTGVSQNPRHKITKRGQNVTFRCDPISEHNRLYWYRQTLGQGPEFLTYFQNEAQLEKSRLLSDRFSAERPKGSFSTLEIQRTEQGDSAMYLCASSDGNYEQYFGPGTRLTVT.